This T cell receptor (beta chain) was captured in a study of blood T cell repertoires in COVID-19. For the study at large: Collection of acute and convalescent COVID-19 samples took place in the United States, Italy and Spain. T cells, B-cell-depleted T cells, or PBMCs provided the cDNA or gDNA that served as material.

As handled by the study authors: By means of reference gene primer amplification, nucleated cell counts were estimated. Here immunoSEQ multiplex PCR was the method, and the copy in TCRdb shows in-frame clones only, minus some. The V and J calls and clone size are taken from that table; D and trimming were inferred from the DNA. Among 100,000 to 120,000 clones listed, around 83% were seen once. V was clipped by 3 bases and J by 0 bases, with 10 bases between them. There are 15 residues in the CDR3. In germline, CDR1 is MNHNS, CDR2 SASEGT. The sample was peripheral blood. The sequence was collected from a woman aged 80 or over with acute or convalescent COVID-19. V is TRBV6-1 and J is TRBJ2-3; unclear D gene. The CDR3 sequence is CASSESAISTDTQYF. The CDR3 DNA sequence: TGTGCCAGCAGTGAGAGTGCAATTAGCACAGATACGCAGTATTTT.